This TCR beta chain was captured in a study of shared clonotypes between healthy human individuals. Study-wide context: Donors had three CD4 naive, three CD4 memory, two CD8 naive and one CD8 memory plate apiece.

Regarding this clone: The target antigen is unknown. Other DNA sequences from this sample encode an identical CDR3 as well.

Method: immunoSEQ multiplex PCR; TCRdb's copy keeps in-frame clones and lacks some. The data hold approximately 1.5 million clones, with around 98% observed a single time. General study findings and limits: Some clonotypes were shared by all four sorted-subset donors, while others were not shared. The non-shared ones had lower generation probabilities than the shared ones.

There are 15 residues in the CDR3. The V gene lost 4 bases and the J gene lost 0 bases, with 7 bases spanning the gap. Germline V gene lookup returns CDR1 MDHEN and CDR2 SYDVKM. This chain connects TRBV28 to TRBJ2-6; D is perhaps TRBD1 or TRBD2 (5 bases each). Material: naive CD4+ T cells sorted from blood. Subset defined: CD45RA+ positively selected. The clonotype originates from a man aged 25 to 40 in good health. CDR3 residues: CASSSGSSGANVLTF. CDR3 nucleotides: TGTGCCAGCAGTTCAGGGAGCTCTGGGGCCAACGTCCTGACTTTC.